This T cell receptor (beta chain) was sequenced for a study of cytomegalovirus exposure and HLA in healthy donors. Whole-study findings and limits: Specificity of a few CMV-associated chains for CMV antigens was verified in vitro. Both high specificity and high sensitivity reportedly marked the classifier's diagnosis of cytomegalovirus status. The study listed 150 to 200 cytomegalovirus-associated TCR beta chains.

Assay: immunoSEQ multiplex PCR; the TCRdb copy retains only in-frame clones and omits some. The table has about 170,000 clones, approximately 87% seen once; the top ten hold roughly 1.5%. With regard to this clone: What it binds is unknown.

Germline V gene sequence: CDR1 MGHRA, CDR2 YSYEKL. This CDR3 spans 15 amino acids. V gave up 4 bases and J gave up 4 bases; unmatched junction bases: 7. This chain links TRBV4-1 with TRBJ2-3; 8 nucleotides align to TRBD1. The sample consisted of PBMCs. The sequence was obtained from a woman aged 25-40 years in good health and CMV-seronegative. CDR3 nucleotides: TGCGCCAGCAGCCCTCGACAGGGGATACCAGATACGCAGTATTTT. It is translated as CASSPRQGIPDTQYF.